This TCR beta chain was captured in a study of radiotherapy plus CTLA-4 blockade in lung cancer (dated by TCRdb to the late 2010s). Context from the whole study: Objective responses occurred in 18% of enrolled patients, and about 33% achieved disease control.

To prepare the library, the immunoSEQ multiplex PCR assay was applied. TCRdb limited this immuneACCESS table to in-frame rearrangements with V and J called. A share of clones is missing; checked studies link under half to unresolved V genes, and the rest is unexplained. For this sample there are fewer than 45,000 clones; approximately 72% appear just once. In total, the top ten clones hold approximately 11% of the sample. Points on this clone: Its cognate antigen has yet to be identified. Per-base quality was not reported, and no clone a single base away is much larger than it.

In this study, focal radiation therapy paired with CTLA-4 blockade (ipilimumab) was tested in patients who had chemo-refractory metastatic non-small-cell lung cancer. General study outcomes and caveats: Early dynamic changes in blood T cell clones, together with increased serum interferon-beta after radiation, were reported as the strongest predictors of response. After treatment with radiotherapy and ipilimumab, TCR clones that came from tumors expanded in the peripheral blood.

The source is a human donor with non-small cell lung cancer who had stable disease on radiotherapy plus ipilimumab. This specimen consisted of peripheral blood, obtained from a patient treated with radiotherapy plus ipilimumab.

The CDR3 region has the sequence CASSLGLVVEQFF. In nucleotide form, the sequence is TGTGCCAGCAGCTTAGGGCTAGTCGTTGAGCAGTTCTTC. In this chain, TRBV11-2 is recombined with TRBJ2-1; the D segment cannot be called with confidence. V and J are truncated by 1 base and 9 bases respectively, leaving an intervening sequence of 10 bases. The CDR3 runs 13 amino acids, cysteine and phenylalanine included. The read is trimmed to its CDR3 DNA, 39 bases read in frame from base 1. The germline V gene specifies SGHAT as CDR1 and FQNNGV as CDR2. The CDR3 plus the reference TRBV11-2 and TRBJ2-1 genes for the other parts give the full variable domain: EAGVAQSPRYKIIEKRQSVAFWCNPISGHATLYWYQQILGQGPKLLIQFQNNGVVDDSQLPKDRFSAERLKGVDSTLKIQPAKLEDSAVYLCASSLGLVVEQFFGPGTRLTVL.